One sample yielded the 8 T cell receptor beta chains listed below, sequenced in a study of CD8 T cells in Susac syndrome. Random hexamers were used to reverse transcribe an amount of about 0.45 to 1 ug RNA. MiXCR was run by TCRdb on the immunoSEQ multiplex PCR reads, yielding one entry per CDR3 protein. This table holds roughly 80,000 distinct CDR3 sequences, approximately 93% found once. Sequencing was performed on CD8+ T cells from PBMCs. These TCRs come from a human donor with Susac syndrome.

The chain is built from TRBV27 and TRBJ2-3; no clear D gene. The V gene's germline CDR1 is MNHEY and CDR2 SMNVEV (reference sequence). V dropped 0 bases and J dropped 0 bases, with 10 bases sitting between them. This CDR3 is 16 amino acids long. CDR3 in DNA: TGTGCCAGCAGTTTATCCGTTCAATCTAGCACAGATACGCAGTATTTT. This codes for CASSLSVQSSTDTQYF.

The rearrangement uses TRBV29-1 and TRBJ2-7; D is unclear. The V gene lost 8 bases and the J gene lost 1 base, with 12 bases spanning the gap. Germline assignment: CDR1 SQVTM and CDR2 ANQGSEA. This CDR3 comprises 12 residues. The CDR3 DNA reads as TGCAGCTTTTCCTGGGGATCCTACGAGCAGTACTTC. Amino acids: CSFSWGSYEQYF.

This clonotype has a single count. This chain connects TRBV20-1 to TRBJ1-5; 7 positions match TRBD1. Germline V gene lookup returns CDR1 DFQATT and CDR2 SNEGSKA (reference sequence). The CDR3 covers 12 residues. The V segment lost 0 bases and the J segment 11 bases; nucleotides outside the gene matches: 4. The CDR3 loop is CSARDRGMSQHF. The DNA for the CDR3 is TGCAGTGCTAGAGACAGGGGGATGTCCCAGCATTTT.

The rearrangement joins TRBV9 to TRBJ2-1; 10 bases match TRBD2. CDR3 length equals 16 residues. The J segment lost 6 bases and the V segment lost 0 bases, leaving 6 bases of the junction unmatched. Germline V lookup: CDR1 SGDLS, CDR2 YYNGEE. The CDR3 DNA follows: TGTGCCAGCAGCGTAGGAAGCGGGGGGGCTGGCAATGAGCAGTTCTTC. Translating gives CASSVGSGGAGNEQFF.

The chain couples TRBV7-3 to TRBJ1-2, with a weak D call TRBD1 (5 bases). V gave up 6 bases and J gave up 4 bases, with 18 bases separating them. The CDR3 is 15 amino acids. Per germline, CDR1 SGHTA and CDR2 FQGTGA. The DNA for the CDR3 is TGTGCCAGCAGTTTTGGGCCCGAGGACATCTATGGCTACACCTTC. Its protein is CASSFGPEDIYGYTF.

The chain is built from TRBV12-3 or TRBV12-4 and TRBJ1-5; 8 bases align to TRBD1. The CDR3 spans 14 residues. V shed 5 bases, J shed 7 bases, and the junction held 7 bases outside the gene matches. The CDR3 sequence: CASSPQGERQPQHF. DNA of the CDR3: TGTGCCAGCAGTCCACAGGGGGAAAGGCAGCCCCAGCATTTT.

The rearrangement uses TRBV2 and TRBJ2-3; 10 bases are shared with TRBD2. The CDR3 consists of 16 residues. In germline, CDR1 is SNHLY, CDR2 FYNNEI. V lost 5 bases to trimming and J lost 5 bases; unmatched junction nucleotides: 10. CDR3 sequence: CASSFLSGGVGDTQYF. In nucleotides, the CDR3 is TGTGCCAGCAGTTTTCTCAGCGGGGGGGTCGGAGATACGCAGTATTTT.

The chain joins TRBV27 to TRBJ2-3, with D uncertain. The germline gives CDR1 MNHEY, CDR2 SMNVEV (reference sequence). The CDR3 extends over 14 amino acids. Between the trimmed V and J ends, which lost 5 bases and 1 base, there was a span of 10 bases. DNA of the CDR3: TGTGCCAGCAGTCCACAATCCCGCACAGATACGCAGTATTTT. It yields the protein CASSPQSRTDTQYF.